This is a list of T cell receptor beta chains from one sample in a study of cytomegalovirus exposure and HLA in healthy donors. The method was immunoSEQ multiplex PCR; TCRdb's version includes in-frame clones alone and lacks a portion of them. The data show about 70,000 clones, approximately 90% seen once. Sequences were obtained from PBMCs. Source of these receptors: a woman aged 25 to 39 in good health and CMV-seronegative. CDR3s include the opening cysteine and the closing phenylalanine or tryptophan. D genes are given only for firm matches. Clone size is shown for a subset of rows, as once, few, many or a class of expanded clone.

>TRBD2|TRBV9|NA|TRBJ2-3
TGTGCCAGCAGCGCCAGACTAGCGGGCACAGATACGCAGTATTTT
CASSARLAGTDTQYF
>TRBD1|TRBV19|NA|TRBJ1-2
TGTGCCAGTACCCGGGACAGGGGAGGAAGAGCTGGCTACACCTTC
CASTRDRGGRAGYTF
>NA|TRBV5-1|few|TRBJ1-2
TGCGCCAGCAGCAAAGACCGGGATGGCTACACCTTC
CASSKDRDGYTF
>NA|TRBV4-2|NA|TRBJ2-7
TGTGCCAGCAGCCAAGAAGGCGGGAACGGGTACGAGCAGTACTTC
CASSQEGGNGYEQYF
>TRBD2|TRBV5-1|NA|TRBJ2-3
TGCGCCAGCAGCTTGGAGCGGGAGATGGATACGCAGTATTTT
CASSLEREMDTQYF
>NA|TRBV7-9|NA|TRBJ2-1
TGTGCCAGCAGCTTTAGGCAGGGGCCATTGGACAATGAGCAGTTCTTC
CASSFRQGPLDNEQFF
>NA|TRBV7-3|NA|TRBJ2-1
TGTGCCAGCAGCCCGACTAGGGCCACCGATGAGCAGTTCTTC
CASSPTRATDEQFF
>TRBD2|TRBV11-2|NA|TRBJ2-1
TGTGCCAGCAGCCGGGGTGGCGGGAGTGGGTACAATGAGCAGTTCTTC
CASSRGGGSGYNEQFF
>NA|TRBV12-5|NA|TRBJ2-7
TGTGCTAGTGGTTTGGTCGGGAATCCCTACGAGCAGTACTTC
CASGLVGNPYEQYF
>NA|TRBV6-5|NA|TRBJ1-3
TGTGCCAGCAGGCGGACATACACCTCTGGAAACACCATATATTTT
CASRRTYTSGNTIYF
>TRBD2|TRBV19|few|TRBJ2-1
TGTGCCAGTAGTATAGGGGCGACTAGCGGCTCCTACAATGAGCAGTTCTTC
CASSIGATSGSYNEQFF
>TRBD1|TRBV30|NA|TRBJ1-1
TGTGCCTGGGACAGGGGTAACACTGAAGCTTTCTTT
CAWDRGNTEAFF
>TRBD1|TRBV11-2|NA|TRBJ2-7
TGTGCCAGCCGATGGACAGGGGCGATCTACGAGCAGTACTTC
CASRWTGAIYEQYF
>TRBD1|TRBV2|once|TRBJ1-4
TGTGCCAGCAGCGGCCGAGGGACAGTTACCGAAAAACTGTTTTTT
CASSGRGTVTEKLFF
>TRBD2|TRBV30|NA|TRBJ2-5
TGTGCCTGGAGTTCCTGGACTAGCGGGAGGATGGAGACCCAGTACTTC
CAWSSWTSGRMETQYF
>NA|TRBV7-9|NA|TRBJ2-7
TGTGCCAGCAGCTTTGGGGCCAGGGGGGCCTACGAGCAGTACTTC
CASSFGARGAYEQYF